This T cell receptor (beta chain) was documented in a study of T cells in women clearing cervical HPV infection. MY09/MY11 PCR detected cervical HPV DNA; dot-blot assigned genotypes. Study-level points and caveats: Controls had more TRBV6-7 (about 0.16%) than cases (roughly 0.11%). Repertoire richness, not evenness, was significantly elevated in CIN3+ cases versus controls.

V was shortened by 3 bases and J by 4 bases, with 13 bases between the two germline ends. The germline gives CDR1 SGHKS, CDR2 YYEKEE (reference sequence). The CDR3 sequence is 14 residues long. As regards this clone: The target antigen is unknown. The read comes to an end 3 residues before the CDR3 does, leaving the germline J gene to fill in the end.

Repertoires were generated with immunoSEQ multiplex PCR, while TCRdb's copy carries only in-frame clones and drops some. In all, the sample yields about 39,000 clones. This clonotype originated in a woman aged 18 to 75 with a cervical HPV16 infection that either progressed to CIN3+ or cleared (not recorded which). This chain joins TRBV5-5 and TRBJ1-2; no clear D. The sequencing input was blood buffy coat. CDR3 in amino acids: CASSSQDGSYGYTF. The CDR3 DNA, read in part, is TGTGCCAGCAGCTCCCAGGATGGATCCTATGGC.